This T cell receptor (beta chain) was profiled in a study of vaccination and CD4 T cells after COVID-19. Study context: There were two doses of either BNT162b2 or mRNA-1273 vaccine given to participants.

Cultured CD4+ T-cell DNA underwent Oncomine TCR Beta short-read sequencing. Researchers extracted genomic DNA from CD4+ T cells that had been cultured. TCRdb used MiXCR to reprocess the PCR reads, holding one entry per CDR3 protein. The table shows 8,000 to 9,000 distinct CDR3 sequences, with approximately 51% occurring only once. CDR1 DFQATT and CDR2 SNEGSKA come from the germline V gene (reference sequence). This CDR3 comprises 16 residues. V was pared by 5 bases and J by 4 bases, with 16 bases of the junction left unmatched. This sample's treatment: roughly 10-day PBMC culture with coronavirus spike peptide pools or control peptides (ViraFEST assay). CD4+ T cells that came from the unexposed donor were collected before the COVID-19 pandemic (2011-2018). Comment on this clonotype: The antigen remains unidentified.

The chain employs TRBV20-1 and TRBJ1-1, with TRBD1 identical over 7 bases. The specimen was CD4+ T cells from blood, cultured in vitro. This clonotype was obtained from a human donor in good health. The CDR3 DNA reads TGCAGTGCTGGACCCAGCCACAGGGGAAGCGTCACTGAAGCTTTCTTT. The encoded protein is CSAGPSHRGSVTEAFF.